What follows describes a single TCR beta chain. This clonotype was picked up a small number of times. Its antigen remains undetermined. The input lacks base qualities; no much larger clone sits a single base away. The meaning of the sample's time point label: newly diagnosed GD, antithyroid drugs for less than 3 months. RNA was extracted from PBMCs in TRIzol for both TCR sequencing and RNA sequencing. Graves' disease was diagnosed according to American Thyroid Association guidelines. Patients were recruited from an endocrinology department in Xi'an, China. From each patient, about 9 milliliters of peripheral blood was collected into an EDTA anticoagulant tube. Ficoll Paque Plus density gradient separation was used to isolate PBMCs, and no additional T cell sorting was done. An Agilent 2100 Bioanalyzer and agarose gel were used to check RNA quality, while a NanoDrop 2000 measured RNA concentration. Libraries were prepared through multiplex PCR. TCRdb records Illumina HiSeq 4000 as the sequencer. iRepertoire HTBI primers and Arm-PCR amplification of CDR3 regions were used to construct TCR beta libraries. Gel purification was performed on PCR products prior to sequencing. In the authors' own workflow: Gene usage analysis of CDR3 amino acid clonotypes used the 62 TRBV and some 15 TRBJ segments found across samples. Filtered high-quality paired reads were merged into contigs using COPE and FqMerger. Contigs were aligned with BLAST to IMGT TRBV, TRBD and TRBJ reference genes, and CDR3 was defined per IMGT. Highly expanded clones were defined as clonotypes with a frequency above 0.1%. Repertoire diversity was measured by Shannon entropy, and V-J evenness by the Gini coefficient. Public clonotypes were defined as clonotypes shared by more than one individual. The public reads were reprocessed in TCRdb via fastp at Q25 and MiXCR, keeping in-frame beta chains. Here each entry gathers all rows of one CDR3 protein and keeps the most common genes and DNA. The V and J calls come from TCRdb's annotation, not from the publication. This sample comprises fewer than 650,000 distinct CDR3 sequences, more than 15% of them detected only once. The ten biggest clones cover about 12% of the sample.

The CDR3 starts with the cysteine, ends with the phenylalanine, and has 16 residues. The retained sequence is limited to the CDR3, 48 bases, with the frame set at the first base. The germline V gene (reference sequence) specifies LNHDA as CDR1 and SQIVND as CDR2. V is cut back by 3 bases and J by 0 bases, with 8 bases in the junction unmatched. This record comes from a study of regulatory T cells in long-lasting Graves disease (dated by TCRdb to about 2021). Study-level background: Newly diagnosed Graves' disease patients had taken antithyroid drugs for less than 3 months. Persistent Graves' disease patients were compared with newly diagnosed Graves' disease patients by peripheral blood TCR sequencing and RNA sequencing. The study was conducted in China and was registered as a clinical trial. A total of around 35 samples underwent TCR sequencing, from about 13 patients with persistent Graves' disease and 20 or so patients with newly diagnosed Graves' disease. Beyond this particular receptor, the publication reports: The small sample size was acknowledged by the authors as a limitation that may reduce accuracy. Sequencing and analysis were limited to the TCR beta chain. Preferential use of TRBV28, TRBJ1-2 and TRBJ2-5 was observed in persistent disease, whereas TRBV20-1 and TRBJ2-1 were favored in newly diagnosed disease. Lower TCR Shannon entropy and fewer highly expanded clones were observed in persistent Graves' disease patients than in newly diagnosed patients, which suggested clonal expansion. Peripheral blood alone was examined, since thyroid tissue, which constituted the primary lesion, could not be accessed. More public clonotypes were shared among persistent patients (roughly 2,900) than among newly diagnosed patients (966).

The same data also went into a second study, on T cells in Graves' hyperthyroidism and ophthalmopathy. The other study reports the following: A patient counted as having stable Graves' hyperthyroidism if no progression to ophthalmopathy occurred over 18 months of follow-up. Hyperthyroidism patients were newly diagnosed, had a disease duration of under 2 months, and were aged 18 to 65 years. The study excluded patients with uncontrolled infections, other autoimmune diseases, pregnancy or lactation. Diagnoses were established on the basis of clinical symptoms, serum thyroxine and TRAb, thyroid ultrasound, and orbital computed tomography. The first round of RT-PCR for the TCR CDR3 was performed with the HTBI primer set and the Qiagen OneStep RT-PCR kit. Most expanded thyroid clonotypes (frequency above 0.001) were also found in blood, which suggests that blood repertoires may mirror thyroid immune responses. A model built on a 13 V-J signature distinguished ophthalmopathy from stable hyperthyroidism, reaching over 85% sensitivity and 81.08% specificity in cross-validation and 80%/75% in testing. In validation, the model predicted progression to ophthalmopathy with approximately 71% sensitivity and over 72% specificity, a median of about six months before onset. TCR V-J signatures able to tell the groups apart were searched for in a discovery cohort of 90 to 100 patients, of whom around 42 had Graves' ophthalmopathy and about 60 had stable Graves' hyperthyroidism. An independent validation cohort of around 19 hyperthyroidism patients and some 15 patients who later progressed to ophthalmopathy tested prospective prediction of ophthalmopathy. For training and testing, the roughly 93 patients in the discovery cohort were randomly divided in a 7:3 ratio. Thyroid tissue and blood T-cell repertoires from roughly six Graves' hyperthyroidism patients were also compared in the study. After sampling, hyperthyroidism patients received methimazole starting at 30 mg daily, and ophthalmopathy patients received high-dose intravenous methylprednisolone. Libraries were constructed in a second round of multiplex PCR, after which size selection and purification were performed. Sequencing of the libraries was done on an Illumina HiSeq2000 using paired-end 100 bp reads. Raw data were processed with SOAPnuke, discarding reads with adapters, uncalled bases, mean Phred below 15, or no exact constant-primer or identifier match. High-quality paired reads were merged with COPE v1.2.5, and unique nucleotide sequences were defined as clonotypes. MiTCR v1.1 was used to align the clonotypes against IMGT TRBV, TRBD and TRBJ reference segments. Analysis was restricted to V-J combinations with a frequency above 0.0001, which covered 99% to 99.2% of repertoires. The TCS score was defined as F50 (clonal expansion) divided by E x V (chaos), with BLOSUM62-based TCRdist calculated between CDR3 peptides within each V-J. Welch's t-statistics and random forest reduced approximately 520 V-J features to roughly 13, which were used in a naive Bayes classifier (R e1071). No statistical method was used to fix the sample size in advance, and group allocation was not hidden from the investigators. TCR Vbeta CDR3 sequencing of 130 to 150 peripheral blood samples (43 ophthalmopathy, about 80 hyperthyroidism and 17 progressor patients) is reported in the paper.

The sequence joins TRBV19 to TRBJ2-7, with TRBD1 matching 7 junction bases. The sample in question was peripheral blood mononuclear cells (PBMCs), obtained at new diagnosis, from a patient treated with antithyroid drugs. The receptor's source is a man aged 18 to 29 with Graves disease. Donor details come from another sample of the same person, matched by shared clones. The CDR3 in this case is CASSMTGRPSSYEQYF. The DNA reads as follows: TGTGCCAGTAGTATGACAGGGCGCCCCAGCTCCTACGAGCAGTACTTC.